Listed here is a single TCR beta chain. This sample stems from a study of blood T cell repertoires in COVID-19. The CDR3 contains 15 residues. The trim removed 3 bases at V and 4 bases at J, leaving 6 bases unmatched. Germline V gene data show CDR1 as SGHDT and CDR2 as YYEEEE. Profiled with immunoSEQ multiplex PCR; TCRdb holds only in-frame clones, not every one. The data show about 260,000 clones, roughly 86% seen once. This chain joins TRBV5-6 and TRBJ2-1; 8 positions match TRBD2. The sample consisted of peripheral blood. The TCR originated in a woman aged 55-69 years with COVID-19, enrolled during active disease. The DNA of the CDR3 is TGTGCCAGCAGCTCAAGACTAGCGTCATACAATGAGCAGTTCTTC. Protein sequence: CASSSRLASYNEQFF.